The 15 T cell receptor beta chains below all came from one sample that was sequenced in a study of preoperative IRX-2 immunotherapy in early breast cancer. The protocol was immunoSEQ multiplex PCR, while the TCRdb copy is restricted to in-frame clones and leaves out a portion. The sample includes 30,000 to 35,000 clones, more than 90% of them seen just once. Indicated treatment: preoperative locoregional IRX-2 cytokine immunotherapy. This sample was gathered from a patient treated with IRX-2 immunotherapy. Receptors originate from a human donor with breast cancer.

The chain has TRBV13 and TRBJ1-4, with D uncertain. The CDR3 spans 13 residues. Germline V gene lookup returns CDR1 PRHDT and CDR2 FYEKMQ (reference sequence). V gave up 6 bases and J gave up 7 bases, with 12 bases separating them. CDR3 sequence: CASSLPGSEKLFF. The CDR3 DNA is TGTGCCAGCAGTTTACCGGGGAGTGAAAAACTGTTTTTT.

The gene calls are TRBV2 and TRBJ1-3; tentatively, D is TRBD1 (5 bases). V lost 8 bases, J lost 3 bases, and 11 bases lay in between. This CDR3 contains 13 residues. Germline loops: CDR1 SNHLY, CDR2 FYNNEI. The chain's CDR3 is CASGGRLGNTIYF. DNA of the CDR3: TGTGCCAGCGGGGGACGACTTGGAAACACCATATATTTT.

The chain combines TRBV30 with TRBJ2-3; D is unclear. Trimming shortened V by 1 base and J by 5 bases, and 13 bases separated the two germline ends. The CDR3 extends over 14 amino acids. Germline V CDR1 and CDR2: GTSNPN, SVGIG (reference sequence). The CDR3 DNA sequence: TGTGCCTGGAGTGCCCATAACTGGCAAGATACGCAGTATTTT. This sequence encodes CAWSAHNWQDTQYF.

This sequence joins TRBV27 and TRBJ2-2, with D possibly being TRBD2 (6 bases). The CDR3 has 16 residues. V lost 6 bases and J lost 5, with 19 bases in between. CDR1 and CDR2 from the germline V gene are MNHEY and SMNVEV (reference sequence). CDR3 coding DNA: TGTGCCAGCAGGCCTTGGGGAGGTCACTTGACCGGGGAGCTGTTTTTT. Protein product: CASRPWGGHLTGELFF.

This sequence joins TRBV9 and TRBJ2-3, with 7 bases that match TRBD2. With V trimmed by 4 bases and J by 2 bases, 13 bases remained unmatched. CDR3 length: 17 amino acids. Germline loops: CDR1 SGDLS, CDR2 YYNGEE. CDR3 nucleotides: TGTGCCAGCAGCCCCTCCAGGGTAGCGGGCTACACAGATACGCAGTATTTT. Its translation: CASSPSRVAGYTDTQYF.

The V gene is TRBV2, the J gene TRBJ1-2; D unclear. The CDR3 length is 13 residues. CDR1 and CDR2 (germline): SNHLY, FYNNEI. The V end was cut by 4 bases, the J end by 10 bases, with 16 bases between. The CDR3: CASSARTRLVYTF. DNA for the CDR3: TGTGCCAGCAGTGCTAGGACGCGCCTCGTCTACACCTTC.

The rearrangement joins TRBV5-1 to TRBJ1-1; 7 positions match TRBD1. CDR1 and CDR2 from the germline V gene are SGHRS and YFSETQ. There are 15 residues in the CDR3. Trimming at V came to 4 bases and at J to 5 bases, leaving 11 bases not matched to a gene. CDR3 nucleotide sequence: TGCGCCAGCAGCCCGAAACAGGGGATAATAACTGAAGCTTTCTTT. Its translation is CASSPKQGIITEAFF.

This clone was counted a single time. The rearrangement uses TRBV29-1 and TRBJ1-2, with TRBD1 as a possible D gene (6 bases). Trimming stripped 0 bases from V and 2 bases from J, with 13 bases between. CDR1 and CDR2 from the germline V gene are SQVTM and ANQGSEA. This CDR3 has 15 amino acids. This CDR3 is CSVEEALQGNYGYTF. CDR3 in DNA: TGCAGCGTTGAAGAGGCCTTGCAGGGGAACTATGGCTACACCTTC.

The chain links TRBV21-1 to TRBJ2-4; the D call TRBD2 from the table was never checked on the DNA. TRBV21-1 is a pseudogene segment. This CDR3 spans 14 amino acids. CDR3 protein: CASRQGTSGNIQYF. The CDR3 coding sequence is TGTGCCAGCAGGCAAGGAACCAGCGGAAACATTCAGTACTTC.

The chain employs TRBV7-2 and TRBJ1-2; D gene unclear. The germline V gene encodes CDR1 SGHTA and CDR2 FQGNSA. V was clipped by 5 bases and J by 4 bases, with 11 bases between them. This CDR3 comprises 13 residues. The CDR3 here is CASSPQRRYGYTF. CDR3 DNA: TGTGCCAGCAGCCCACAGAGGCGCTATGGCTACACCTTC.

J is TRBJ2-7 and V is TRBV10-3; perhaps TRBD1 as D (5 bases). Looked up from germline, CDR1 is ENHRY and CDR2 is SYGVKD. The V gene lost 6 bases and the J gene lost 0 bases, with 9 bases spanning the gap. The CDR3 consists of 13 residues. The CDR3 here is CAIRDDSSYEQYF. CDR3 coding DNA: TGTGCCATCAGAGACGACAGCTCCTACGAGCAGTACTTC.

The chain uses TRBV6-5 and TRBJ2-7, with a weak D call TRBD1 (6 bases). Germline V lookup: CDR1 MNHEY, CDR2 SVGAGI. Trimming left V 2 bases short and J 4 bases short, with 15 bases between. CDR3 length equals 15 residues. Here the CDR3 DNA reads TGTGCCAGCAGTTACGCAGGGGCGTCGGGGTACGAGCAGTACTTC. Translation gives CASSYAGASGYEQYF.

The chain combines TRBV5-4 with TRBJ1-2, with 8 bases that match TRBD1. The CDR3 has 14 amino acids. CDR1 and CDR2 (germline): SGHNT, YYREEE (reference sequence). V lost 4 bases to trimming and J lost 4 bases; unmatched junction nucleotides: 6. The CDR3 reads CASSPWTGSYGYTF. The DNA for the CDR3 is TGTGCCAGCAGCCCCTGGACAGGGAGCTATGGCTACACCTTC.

The chain uses TRBV4-3 and TRBJ1-5; no reliable D call. In germline, CDR1 is LGHNA, CDR2 YSLEER. The CDR3 is 17 residues long. V lost 0 bases, J lost 0 bases, and 12 bases lay in between. CDR3 sequence: CASSQDRFQYSNQPQHF. CDR3 coding DNA: TGCGCCAGCAGCCAAGATAGGTTCCAGTATAGCAATCAGCCCCAGCATTTT.

This chain links TRBV29-1 with TRBJ1-1, with TRBD1 as a possible D gene (5 bases). V lost 5 bases and J 5 bases, leaving 18 bases between the germline ends. Per the germline V gene, CDR1 is SQVTM and CDR2 is ANQGSEA. The CDR3 sequence is 14 residues long. This CDR3 reads CSVPLPAGHTEAFF. CDR3 in DNA: TGCAGCGTTCCACTCCCTGCAGGGCATACTGAAGCTTTCTTT.